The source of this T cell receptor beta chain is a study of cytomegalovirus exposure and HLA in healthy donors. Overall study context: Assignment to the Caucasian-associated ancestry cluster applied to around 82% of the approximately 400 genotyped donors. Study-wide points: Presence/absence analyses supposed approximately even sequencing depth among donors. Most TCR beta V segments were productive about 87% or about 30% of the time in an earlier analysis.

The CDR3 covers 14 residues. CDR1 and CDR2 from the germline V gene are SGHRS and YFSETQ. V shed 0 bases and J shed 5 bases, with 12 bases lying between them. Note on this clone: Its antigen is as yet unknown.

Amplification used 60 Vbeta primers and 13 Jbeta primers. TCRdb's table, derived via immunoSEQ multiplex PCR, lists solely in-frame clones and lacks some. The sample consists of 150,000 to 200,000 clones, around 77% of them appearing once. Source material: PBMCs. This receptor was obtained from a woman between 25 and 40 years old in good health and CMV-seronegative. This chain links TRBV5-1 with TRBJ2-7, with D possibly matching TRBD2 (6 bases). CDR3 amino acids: CASSLDGSGDEQYF. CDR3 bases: TGCGCCAGCAGCTTGGACGGGAGCGGCGACGAGCAGTACTTC. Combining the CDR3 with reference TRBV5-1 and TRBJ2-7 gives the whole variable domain KAGVTQTPRYLIKTRGQQVTLSCSPISGHRSVSWYQQTPGQGLQFLFEYFSETQRNKGNFPGRFSGRQFSNSRSEMNVSTLELGDSALYLCASSLDGSGDEQYFGPGTRLTVT.